The rows below give T cell receptor beta chains drawn from one sample of a study of technical replicates of blood from several donors. The data were produced by immunoSEQ multiplex PCR, yet TCRdb's version contains in-frame clones alone and is incomplete. The sample includes under 95,000 clones, 95% of them seen just once. Specimen: T cells isolated from PBMCs. These receptors were collected from a human donor in good health. CDR3s include the opening cysteine and the closing phenylalanine or tryptophan. D genes are given only for firm matches. Not every row has a clone size; where given, it reads once, few, many or a size class.

abundance: NA
j_gene: TRBJ2-5
d_gene: TRBD2
v_gene: TRBV5-5
CDR3nt: TGTGCCAGCAGTCTCGGACTAGCGGCCCAAGAGACCCAGTACTTC
CDR3aa: CASSLGLAAQETQYF

abundance: NA
j_gene: TRBJ2-1
d_gene: TRBD2
v_gene: TRBV5-8
CDR3nt: TGTGCCAGCAGCGTGGGACTAGCGGGAAGGGTCTACAATGAGCAGTTCTTC
CDR3aa: CASSVGLAGRVYNEQFF

abundance: NA
j_gene: TRBJ2-7
d_gene: TRBD2
v_gene: TRBV5-1
CDR3nt: TGCGCCAGCAGGCAACTCGAGCGGGGGGCCTCCGAGCAGTACTTC
CDR3aa: CASRQLERGASEQYF

abundance: NA
j_gene: TRBJ1-2
d_gene: TRBD1
v_gene: TRBV18
CDR3nt: TGTGCCAGCTCACCGACTACCTGGACAGGGAATGGCTACACCTTC
CDR3aa: CASSPTTWTGNGYTF

abundance: NA
j_gene: TRBJ1-1
d_gene: NA
v_gene: TRBV19
CDR3nt: TGTGCCAGTCTTCACGGAGGGTTGAACACTGAAGCTTTCTTT
CDR3aa: CASLHGGLNTEAFF

abundance: NA
j_gene: TRBJ2-1
d_gene: NA
v_gene: TRBV29-1
CDR3nt: TGCAGCGTTGCACAAACAGGGATTCACGATGAGCAGTTCTTC
CDR3aa: CSVAQTGIHDEQFF

abundance: NA
j_gene: TRBJ1-2
d_gene: NA
v_gene: TRBV10-2
CDR3nt: TGCGCCAGCAGGAGGGGAGGGGAGTCCTATGGCTACACCTTC
CDR3aa: CASRRGGESYGYTF

abundance: once
j_gene: TRBJ2-2
d_gene: TRBD2
v_gene: TRBV6-5
CDR3nt: TGTGCCAGCAGTTATACGCGGGAGAGTACCGGGGAGCTGTTTTTT
CDR3aa: CASSYTRESTGELFF

abundance: NA
j_gene: TRBJ2-7
d_gene: TRBD2
v_gene: TRBV30
CDR3nt: TGTGCCTGGACGGGCGGGGGGCACTACGAGCAGTACTTC
CDR3aa: CAWTGGGHYEQYF

abundance: NA
j_gene: TRBJ2-7
d_gene: TRBD1
v_gene: TRBV4-2
CDR3nt: TGTGCCAGCAGCCTTCAAGGACAGGTTTGGGACGAGCAGTACTTC
CDR3aa: CASSLQGQVWDEQYF

abundance: NA
j_gene: TRBJ2-5
d_gene: TRBD1
v_gene: TRBV5-1
CDR3nt: TGCGCCAGCAGCTTGCTCTCGATGGACAGGGCTGGCGGGACCCAGTACTTC
CDR3aa: CASSLLSMDRAGGTQYF

abundance: NA
j_gene: TRBJ2-7
d_gene: NA
v_gene: TRBV6-6
CDR3nt: TGTGCCAGCAATCCGAGTGGGGCCTCCTACGAGCAGTACTTC
CDR3aa: CASNPSGASYEQYF

abundance: NA
j_gene: TRBJ2-2
d_gene: NA
v_gene: TRBV27
CDR3nt: TGTGCCAGCAGTTACGGTTTCCCCGGGGAGCTGTTTTTT
CDR3aa: CASSYGFPGELFF

abundance: once
j_gene: TRBJ2-7
d_gene: NA
v_gene: TRBV18
CDR3nt: TGTGCCAGCTCACCGCTGGAGGGGCGAAGCTCCTACGAGCAGTACTTC
CDR3aa: CASSPLEGRSSYEQYF

abundance: NA
j_gene: TRBJ2-7
d_gene: NA
v_gene: TRBV20-1
CDR3nt: TGCAGTGCTAGTCAGGGGTACGAGCAGTACTTC
CDR3aa: CSASQGYEQYF

abundance: NA
j_gene: TRBJ2-6
d_gene: NA
v_gene: TRBV5-8
CDR3nt: TGTGCCAGCAGGAGAGCGTCCCACTCCGGGGCCAACGTCCTGACTTTC
CDR3aa: CASRRASHSGANVLTF

abundance: NA
j_gene: TRBJ1-2
d_gene: NA
v_gene: TRBV25-1
CDR3nt: TGTGCCAGCAGAGGACTTTCCGAGGGCGACTATGGCTACACCTTC
CDR3aa: CASRGLSEGDYGYTF

abundance: NA
j_gene: TRBJ2-3
d_gene: NA
v_gene: TRBV4-1
CDR3nt: TGCGCCAGCAGCCAAATAGTCCGGGATACGCAGTATTTT
CDR3aa: CASSQIVRDTQYF

abundance: NA
j_gene: TRBJ1-1
d_gene: NA
v_gene: TRBV6-5
CDR3nt: TGTGCCAGCACTGACAGCCAGAACACTGAAGCTTTCTTT
CDR3aa: CASTDSQNTEAFF

abundance: NA
j_gene: TRBJ2-7
d_gene: TRBD2
v_gene: TRBV28
CDR3nt: TGTGCCACCCTGGGGGAGGCTAGCGGGAATGGCGAGCAGTACTTC
CDR3aa: CATLGEASGNGEQYF

abundance: NA
j_gene: TRBJ1-4
d_gene: TRBD1
v_gene: TRBV7-8
CDR3nt: TGTGCCAGCAGCCGGGGACAGGGGGTTGAAAAACTGTTTTTT
CDR3aa: CASSRGQGVEKLFF

abundance: NA
j_gene: TRBJ1-1
d_gene: NA
v_gene: TRBV2
CDR3nt: TGTGCCAGCAGTGACCAGGGGTCGAACACTGAAGCTTTCTTT
CDR3aa: CASSDQGSNTEAFF

abundance: NA
j_gene: TRBJ1-3
d_gene: NA
v_gene: TRBV5-1
CDR3nt: TGCGCCAGCAGCTTGGTCGGGGGGGATTATGGAAACACCATATATTTT
CDR3aa: CASSLVGGDYGNTIYF

abundance: once
j_gene: TRBJ1-5
d_gene: NA
v_gene: TRBV6-1
CDR3nt: TGTGCCAGCAGTGAAAGCAGGTACAATCAGCCCCAGCATTTT
CDR3aa: CASSESRYNQPQHF

abundance: NA
j_gene: TRBJ2-1
d_gene: TRBD2
v_gene: TRBV2
CDR3nt: TGTGCCAGCAGTGATGTTAGCGGGGGGGTTTACAATGAGCAGTTCTTC
CDR3aa: CASSDVSGGVYNEQFF

abundance: NA
j_gene: TRBJ2-3
d_gene: TRBD1
v_gene: TRBV7-3
CDR3nt: TGTGCCAGCAGCTCTACAGGGGACCCTAACTTTTCCTTAAGCACAGATACGCAGTATTTT
CDR3aa: CASSSTGDPNFSLSTDTQYF

abundance: NA
j_gene: TRBJ1-2
d_gene: NA
v_gene: TRBV4-2
CDR3nt: TGTGCCAGCAGTCGACCCCCTGGCGAAGGCGGTCGAGGCTACACCTTC
CDR3aa: CASSRPPGEGGRGYTF

abundance: NA
j_gene: TRBJ1-5
d_gene: NA
v_gene: TRBV4-1
CDR3nt: TGCGCCAGCAGCCAGATACGGGGGTCTAGCAATCAGCCCCAGCATTTT
CDR3aa: CASSQIRGSSNQPQHF

abundance: NA
j_gene: TRBJ2-3
d_gene: TRBD2
v_gene: TRBV5-1
CDR3nt: TGCGCCAGCAGCTCGGACGAACTAGCGGCCAGAAGCACAGATACGCAGTATTTT
CDR3aa: CASSSDELAARSTDTQYF

abundance: NA
j_gene: TRBJ2-4
d_gene: NA
v_gene: TRBV15
CDR3nt: TGTGCCACCAGCACCCCGGGTACCTCCAAAAACATTCAGTACTTC
CDR3aa: CATSTPGTSKNIQYF

abundance: NA
j_gene: TRBJ2-7
d_gene: NA
v_gene: TRBV6-5
CDR3nt: TGTGCCAGCAGAGATGAGGACGGGAACTACGAGCAGTACTTC
CDR3aa: CASRDEDGNYEQYF

abundance: NA
j_gene: TRBJ1-4
d_gene: TRBD1
v_gene: TRBV2
CDR3nt: TGTGCCAGCAGTACCCCGACAGGGAAAGGTGAAAAACTGTTTTTT
CDR3aa: CASSTPTGKGEKLFF

abundance: NA
j_gene: TRBJ2-7
d_gene: TRBD2
v_gene: TRBV19
CDR3nt: TGTGCCAGTAGTACGGGACTAGCGGGGGAAGAGCAGTACTTC
CDR3aa: CASSTGLAGEEQYF

abundance: NA
j_gene: TRBJ2-4
d_gene: TRBD2
v_gene: TRBV7-2
CDR3nt: TGTGCCAGCAGCCCCCCCGGGAGGGAGGATGGCATTCAGTACTTC
CDR3aa: CASSPPGREDGIQYF

abundance: once
j_gene: TRBJ1-1
d_gene: NA
v_gene: TRBV15
CDR3nt: TGTGCCACCAGCAGAGATCGGGTAAAAGGAGCTTTCTTT
CDR3aa: CATSRDRVKGAFF

abundance: NA
j_gene: TRBJ1-5
d_gene: NA
v_gene: TRBV28
CDR3nt: TGTGCCAGCAGCCAACTAAATCAGCCCCAGCATTTT
CDR3aa: CASSQLNQPQHF

abundance: NA
j_gene: TRBJ2-7
d_gene: TRBD2
v_gene: TRBV28
CDR3nt: TGTGCCAGCAGTGGGGGACTAGCGGGCGCCGGGACCAGGTACGAGCAGTACTTC
CDR3aa: CASSGGLAGAGTRYEQYF

abundance: NA
j_gene: TRBJ2-1
d_gene: NA
v_gene: TRBV7-9
CDR3nt: TGTGCCAGCAGCTTAGCTCCTAGCAATGAGCAGTTCTTC
CDR3aa: CASSLAPSNEQFF

abundance: NA
j_gene: TRBJ2-3
d_gene: NA
v_gene: TRBV7-8
CDR3nt: TGTGCCAGCAGCCCACTAGTACCGCCCAGCACAGATACGCAGTATTTT
CDR3aa: CASSPLVPPSTDTQYF

abundance: NA
j_gene: TRBJ1-2
d_gene: NA
v_gene: TRBV28
CDR3nt: TGTGCCAGCAGCCTCTACTCCCTCGACTATGGCTACACCTTC
CDR3aa: CASSLYSLDYGYTF

abundance: NA
j_gene: TRBJ1-2
d_gene: NA
v_gene: TRBV19
CDR3nt: TGTGCCAGTAGTGTCCCGGGAGGCCGATCGGGTGGCTACACCTTC
CDR3aa: CASSVPGGRSGGYTF

abundance: NA
j_gene: TRBJ2-1
d_gene: TRBD2
v_gene: TRBV9
CDR3nt: TGTGCCAGCAGCGTAGGCGGGGGGGCCCACAATGAGCAGTTCTTC
CDR3aa: CASSVGGGAHNEQFF

abundance: NA
j_gene: TRBJ1-3
d_gene: TRBD1
v_gene: TRBV19
CDR3nt: TGTGCCAGTAGTATAGGACAGGGAACATATTCTGGAAACACCATATATTTT
CDR3aa: CASSIGQGTYSGNTIYF

abundance: NA
j_gene: TRBJ2-7
d_gene: TRBD1
v_gene: TRBV2
CDR3nt: TGTGCCAGAGGGGGCTCAGCGGTCTACGAGCAGTACTTC
CDR3aa: CARGGSAVYEQYF

abundance: NA
j_gene: TRBJ2-1
d_gene: TRBD2
v_gene: TRBV29-1
CDR3nt: TGCAGCGTTGGACTAGCGGGGGCCAATGAGCAGTTCTTC
CDR3aa: CSVGLAGANEQFF

abundance: NA
j_gene: TRBJ2-7
d_gene: NA
v_gene: TRBV5-1
CDR3nt: TGCGCCAGCACATCGGACAACTCCTACGAGCAGTACTTC
CDR3aa: CASTSDNSYEQYF

abundance: NA
j_gene: TRBJ2-1
d_gene: NA
v_gene: TRBV6-5
CDR3nt: TGTGCCAGCAGTCGGGACATCTCAGGGAATGAGCAGTTCTTC
CDR3aa: CASSRDISGNEQFF

abundance: NA
j_gene: TRBJ2-7
d_gene: NA
v_gene: TRBV5-1
CDR3nt: TGCGCCAGCAGCTCCCGGGACTCCTCCTACGAGCAGTACTTC
CDR3aa: CASSSRDSSYEQYF

abundance: NA
j_gene: TRBJ1-4
d_gene: NA
v_gene: TRBV4-1
CDR3nt: TGCGCCAGCAGCCAAGAGGAGGGCTTTCCGGCAACTAATGAAAAACTGTTTTTT
CDR3aa: CASSQEEGFPATNEKLFF

abundance: NA
j_gene: TRBJ2-1
d_gene: NA
v_gene: TRBV7-2
CDR3nt: TGTGCCAGCAGCCGGACTCCTCCCGCGTCTGAGCAGTTCTTC
CDR3aa: CASSRTPPASEQFF

abundance: NA
j_gene: TRBJ1-2
d_gene: NA
v_gene: TRBV29-1
CDR3nt: TGCAGCGTTGAAGGACAGACACCAAACTATGGCTACACCTTC
CDR3aa: CSVEGQTPNYGYTF

abundance: once
j_gene: TRBJ2-7
d_gene: TRBD2
v_gene: TRBV9
CDR3nt: TGTGCCAGCAGCGTAGGTACTAGCGGGAGATACGAGCAGTACTTC
CDR3aa: CASSVGTSGRYEQYF

abundance: once
j_gene: TRBJ1-1
d_gene: NA
v_gene: TRBV6-5
CDR3nt: TGTGCCAGCAGGGCGAACACTGAAGCTTTCTTT
CDR3aa: CASRANTEAFF

abundance: NA
j_gene: TRBJ2-7
d_gene: TRBD1
v_gene: TRBV11-2
CDR3nt: TGTGCCAGCAGCGGGGGACAGGGGGTGAGGGATGAGTACTTC
CDR3aa: CASSGGQGVRDEYF

abundance: NA
j_gene: TRBJ2-7
d_gene: NA
v_gene: TRBV19
CDR3nt: TGTGCCAGTAACTGGTCCGGACAGCTTGAGAAAGCCTACGAGCAGTACTTC
CDR3aa: CASNWSGQLEKAYEQYF

abundance: NA
j_gene: TRBJ2-1
d_gene: NA
v_gene: TRBV27
CDR3nt: TGTGCCAGCAGTTTATTGGCCCAGGGGCGAGGCAATGAGCAGTTCTTC
CDR3aa: CASSLLAQGRGNEQFF